This T cell receptor (beta chain) derives from a study of a mutant IDH1 vaccine in newly diagnosed glioma. About the research overall: The first vaccination came 4-6 weeks after radiotherapy alone, or with temozolomide cycles. Beforehand, treatment had been radiotherapy, temozolomide, or both; the majority received both.

The V gene's germline CDR1 is MNHEY and CDR2 SMNVEV (reference sequence). The CDR3 contains 14 residues. V was trimmed by 6 bases and J by 0 bases, leaving 12 bases between them. Generated by immunoSEQ multiplex PCR, the TCRdb table keeps only in-frame clones and is missing some. The sample comprises 75,000 to 80,000 clones, about 85% of which are singletons, and over 0.6% rests with the top ten. Worth noting for this clone: Its specificity is unknown.

The time point denotes: week 23, last vaccination. Doses comprised 300 ug of mutant IDH1 20-mer peptide each, plus topical imiquimod. The astrocytomas were IDH1-mutant, ATRX-negative, and WHO grade 3 or 4. The clonotype originates from a woman aged 45 to 65 with glioma. Sequenced material: PBMCs, taken from a glioma patient whose treatment included an IDH1 peptide vaccine. This chain links TRBV27 with TRBJ2-7; the D gene is possibly TRBD2 (5 bases). The CDR3 coding sequence is TGTGCCAGCAGATTTGTTGGGAGCTCCTACGAGCAGTACTTC. This codes for CASRFVGSSYEQYF.